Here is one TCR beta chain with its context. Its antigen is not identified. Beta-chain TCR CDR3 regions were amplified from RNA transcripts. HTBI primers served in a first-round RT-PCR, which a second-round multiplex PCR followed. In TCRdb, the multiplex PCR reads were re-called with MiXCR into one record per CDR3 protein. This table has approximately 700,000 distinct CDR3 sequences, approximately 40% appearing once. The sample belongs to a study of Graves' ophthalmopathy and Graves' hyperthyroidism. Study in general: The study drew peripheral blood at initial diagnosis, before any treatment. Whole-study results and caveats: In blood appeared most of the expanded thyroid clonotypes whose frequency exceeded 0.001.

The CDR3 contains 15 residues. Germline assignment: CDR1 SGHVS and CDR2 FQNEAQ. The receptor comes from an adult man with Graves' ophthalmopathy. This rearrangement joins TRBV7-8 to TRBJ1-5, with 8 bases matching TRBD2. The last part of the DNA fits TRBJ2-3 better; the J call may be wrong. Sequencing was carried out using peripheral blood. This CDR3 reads CASSLAGTSGDTQYF. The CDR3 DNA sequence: TGTGCCAGCAGCTTAGCGGGCACTAGCGGAGATACGCAGTATTTT.